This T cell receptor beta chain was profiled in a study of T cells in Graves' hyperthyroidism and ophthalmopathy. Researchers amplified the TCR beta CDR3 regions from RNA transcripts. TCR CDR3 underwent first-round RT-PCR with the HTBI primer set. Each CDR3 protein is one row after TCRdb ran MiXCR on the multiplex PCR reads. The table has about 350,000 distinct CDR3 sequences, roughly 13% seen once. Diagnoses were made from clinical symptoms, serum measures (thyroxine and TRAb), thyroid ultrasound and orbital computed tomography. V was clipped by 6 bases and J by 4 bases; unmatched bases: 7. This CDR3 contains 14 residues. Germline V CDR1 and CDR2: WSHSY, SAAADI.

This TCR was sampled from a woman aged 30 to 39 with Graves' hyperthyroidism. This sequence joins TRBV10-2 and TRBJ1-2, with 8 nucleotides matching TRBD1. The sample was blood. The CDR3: CASRTDRESYGYTF. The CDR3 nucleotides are TGCGCCAGCAGGACGGACAGGGAGAGCTATGGCTACACCTTC.